This T cell receptor beta chain was sequenced for a study of shared clonotypes between healthy human individuals. Here immunoSEQ multiplex PCR was the method, and the copy in TCRdb shows in-frame clones only, minus some. The table has 1.4 million or so clones, approximately 98.5% seen once. General study results and limits: Generation probabilities were higher for clonotypes shared across all four sorted-subset donors than for unshared ones. Memory subsets generally showed lower estimated richness than naive subsets.

Concerning this clone itself: The antigen is not known.

The specimen was naive CD4+ T cells sorted from blood. Subset described: CD45RA+ positively selected. The TCR originated in a man in his thirties or forties in good health.

The CDR3 is CASSPLSGVNTGELFF. The DNA of the CDR3 is TGTGCCAGCTCACCACTCTCGGGAGTAAACACCGGGGAGCTGTTTTTT. The chain carries TRBV18 and TRBJ2-2; tentative D call: TRBD2 (6 bases). With 1 base removed from V and 2 bases from J, the gap between germline ends came to 11 bases. The germline V gene encodes CDR1 KGHSH and CDR2 LQKENI. This CDR3 comprises 16 residues.